The rows below give T cell receptor beta chains drawn from one sample of a study of T cell responses to AZD1222 COVID-19 vaccine. Using immunoSEQ multiplex PCR, the repertoire was profiled, and TCRdb retains in-frame clones only, with some absent. The profile covers approximately 170,000 clones, with approximately 95% appearing a single time and about 3.9% taken by the ten largest. The specimen comprised peripheral blood, sampled on day 0 of AZD1222 vaccination. These receptors were taken from an adult in good health. Each CDR3 is given with its conserved first and last residue. The D gene is left open where the match is weak. Expanded clones get a size class; other rows say once, few or many, or leave the size out.

j_call clone_size d_call v_call cdr3_aa cdr3_nt
TRBJ1-2 once TRBD1 TRBV18 CASSPPRGRFYGYTF TGTGCCAGCTCACCCCCGAGGGGGCGTTTCTATGGCTACACCTTC
TRBJ2-7 NA NA TRBV15 CATSYGAGSSYEQYF TGTGCCACCAGCTACGGGGCCGGGAGTTCCTACGAGCAGTACTTC
TRBJ2-7 few TRBD2 TRBV4-1 CASSRLAELSYEQYF TGCGCCAGCAGCCGCCTAGCGGAGCTCTCCTACGAGCAGTACTTC
TRBJ1-1 NA NA TRBV27 CASSKGRAAFF TGTGCCAGCAGTAAAGGGAGGGCCGCTTTCTTT
TRBJ2-1 NA NA TRBV28 CASSFGTEYNEQFF TGTGCCAGCAGTTTCGGTACGGAATACAATGAGCAGTTCTTC
TRBJ2-1 NA TRBD2 TRBV5-5 CASSSGTSGRAREQFF TGTGCCAGCAGCTCCGGGACTAGCGGGAGGGCCCGTGAGCAGTTCTTC
TRBJ1-1 NA NA TRBV19 CASSGGNTEAFF TGTGCCAGTAGTGGGGGGAACACTGAAGCTTTCTTT
TRBJ1-2 NA NA TRBV6-5 CASIISYGYTF TGTGCCAGCATCATCAGCTATGGCTACACCTTC
TRBJ2-2 NA NA TRBV3-1/TRBV3-2 CASSQVQGITGELFF TGTGCCAGCAGCCAAGTTCAGGGAATCACCGGGGAGCTGTTTTTT
TRBJ2-7 NA NA TRBV5-5 CASSWAPSQEGYEQYF TGTGCCAGCAGCTGGGCCCCCTCACAGGAGGGCTACGAGCAGTACTTC
TRBJ1-2 NA NA TRBV27 CASSPWNQASTYGYTF TGTGCCAGCAGTCCGTGGAATCAAGCCTCCACCTATGGCTACACCTTC
TRBJ2-7 once TRBD2 TRBV3-1/TRBV3-2 CASSLAGGYYEQYF TGTGCCAGCAGCCTAGCGGGGGGGTACTACGAGCAGTACTTC
TRBJ2-1 once NA TRBV27 CATAVTRPYNEQFF TGTGCCACCGCGGTGACTCGCCCCTACAATGAGCAGTTCTTC
TRBJ1-3 NA NA TRBV12-3/TRBV12-4 CASSFSGGTIYF TGTGCCAGCAGTTTTAGCGGGGGCACCATATATTTT
TRBJ1-2 NA NA TRBV29-1 CSVEWQVDYGYTF TGCAGCGTTGAATGGCAGGTGGACTATGGCTACACCTTC
TRBJ1-1 NA NA TRBV2 CASSWTEAFF TGTGCCAGCAGCTGGACTGAAGCTTTCTTT
TRBJ1-2 NA NA TRBV18 CASSPSDIKGDYGYTF TGTGCCAGCTCACCATCGGATATTAAGGGCGACTATGGCTACACCTTC
TRBJ1-3 NA NA TRBV18 CASSPSAGTGNTIYF TGTGCCAGCTCACCATCGGCAGGGACTGGAAACACCATATATTTT
TRBJ2-7 NA NA TRBV21-1 CASSTYEQYF TGTGCCAGCAGCACCTACGAGCAGTACTTC
TRBJ1-2 NA NA TRBV6-5 CASRWNWGPDGYTF TGTGCCAGCAGGTGGAACTGGGGACCCGATGGCTACACCTTC
TRBJ1-5 NA TRBD1 TRBV11-2 CASSLGTGENQPQQF TGTGCCAGCAGCTTAGGGACAGGGGAAAATCAGCCCCAGCAGTTT
TRBJ2-1 NA TRBD2 TRBV9 CASSVEGLAISYNEQFF TGTGCCAGCAGCGTTGAGGGACTAGCGATATCCTACAATGAGCAGTTCTTC
TRBJ1-1 NA NA TRBV29-1 CSARGDLGTEAFF TGCAGCGCCCGGGGGGACCTTGGCACTGAAGCTTTCTTT
TRBJ2-5 NA NA TRBV19 CASSPPNMGQETQYF TGTGCCAGTAGTCCCCCTAACATGGGACAAGAGACCCAGTACTTC
TRBJ1-2 NA TRBD1 TRBV6-5 CASTDRAVGGYTF TGTGCCAGTACTGACAGGGCTGTGGGTGGCTACACCTTC